The 12 T cell receptor beta chains below come from one sample, sequenced in a study of OX40 agonist ivuxolimab in advanced cancers. TCRdb's copy holds only in-frame clones and misses some; the assay was immunoSEQ multiplex PCR. The repertoire includes about 43,000 clones, approximately 83% of them detected once, and 14% to 15% sits in the top ten. This specimen consisted of CD4+ or CD8+ T cells sorted from blood, obtained in a trial of the OX40 agonist ivuxolimab. These receptors came from an adult with an advanced solid tumor such as melanoma, head and neck, liver or kidney cancer.

This clone has just one count. The genes are TRBV7-2 and TRBJ2-7; TRBD2 might be the D (5 bases). CDR3 length: 15 amino acids. Trimming removed 5 bases at V and 1 base at J, with 15 bases between. The germline V gene has CDR1 SGHTA and CDR2 FQGNSA. CDR3 region: CASSLLSGNSYEQYF. CDR3 nucleotide sequence: TGTGCCAGCAGCCTACTTTCGGGGAATTCCTACGAGCAGTACTTC. The full variable domain, with the rest looked up from reference TRBV7-2 and TRBJ2-7, is GAGVSQSPSNKVTEKGKDVELRCDPISGHTALYWYRQSLGQGLEFLIYFQGNSAPDKSGLPSDRFSAERTGGSVSTLTIQRTQQEDSAVYLCASSLLSGNSYEQYFGPGTRLTVT.

A word on this clone: The junction departs from germline at one end; a sequencing error may be responsible. CDR3 loop: CAGSQDDDGDYGYTF. The CDR3 DNA reads TGCGCCGGCAGCCAAGATGACGACGGAGACTATGGCTACACCTTC. The J gene is TRBJ1-2, the V gene TRBV4-3; D is unclear. Germline V gene sequence: CDR1 LGHNA, CDR2 YSLEER. This CDR3 region has 15 residues.

The gene calls are TRBV28 and TRBJ2-7; D is undetermined. The CDR3 sequence is 12 residues long. The V and J ends lost 3 bases and 6 bases respectively, with 9 bases between them. From germline, CDR1 is MDHEN and CDR2 SYDVKM. For the CDR3, the DNA is TGTGCCAGCAGTTTTGAGGACCGCGAGCAGTACTTC. The encoded protein is CASSFEDREQYF.

V and J are TRBV4-1 and TRBJ1-1, with no clear D. V lost 2 bases, J lost 0 bases, and 10 bases lay in between. This CDR3 has 15 residues. Germline V gene sequence: CDR1 MGHRA, CDR2 YSYEKL. CDR3 protein: CASSQTGGLNTEAFF. CDR3 bases: TGCGCCAGCAGCCAAACCGGCGGACTGAACACTGAAGCTTTCTTT.

V gene TRBV27 combines with J gene TRBJ1-2; D not resolved. Deletions cut 3 bases from V and 6 bases from J, with 14 bases between. The CDR3 extends over 14 amino acids. Per germline, CDR1 MNHEY and CDR2 SMNVEV (reference sequence). CDR3 amino acids: CASSFTGGTHGYTF. The DNA for the CDR3 is TGTGCCAGCAGTTTTACGGGCGGAACCCATGGCTACACCTTC.

The chain joins TRBV19 to TRBJ2-3; 8 bases match TRBD2. CDR3 length: 15 residues. V lost 6 bases and J lost 0; bases outside the gene matches: 5. The germline V gene has CDR1 LNHDA and CDR2 SQIVND (reference sequence). The DNA of the CDR3 is TGTGCCAGTAGCCCGGGGGGGGGTAGCACAGATACGCAGTATTTT. Translation gives CASSPGGGSTDTQYF.

The chain carries TRBV29-1 and TRBJ1-2, with a weak D call TRBD1 (6 bases). This CDR3 comprises 12 residues. Germline assignment: CDR1 SQVTM and CDR2 ANQGSEA. V shed 7 bases and J shed 5 bases, with 14 bases lying between them. The CDR3 region is CSANTQGYGYTF. The CDR3, as DNA: TGCAGCGCGAACACCCAGGGGTATGGCTACACCTTC.

This clone has only one observation. J is TRBJ2-7 and V is TRBV27; no clear D. The CDR3 has 14 amino acids. CDR1 and CDR2 (germline): MNHEY, SMNVEV (reference sequence). With 5 bases removed from V and 2 bases from J, the gap between germline ends came to 13 bases. The CDR3 is CASSGVANTYEQYF. The CDR3 DNA follows: TGTGCCAGCAGTGGGGTGGCTAACACCTACGAGCAGTACTTC.

The genes are TRBV6-1 and TRBJ2-7, with 8 bases identical to TRBD1. This CDR3 region has 15 residues. Germline V gene data show CDR1 as MNHNS and CDR2 as SASEGT. The V segment lost 6 bases and the J segment 7 bases; nucleotides outside the gene matches: 14. Here the CDR3 DNA reads TGTGCCAGCAGACCCCGGACAGGGCGATTAGAAGAGCAGTACGTC. Translation: CASRPRTGRLEEQYV.

The chain employs TRBV7-9 and TRBJ2-7; D not resolved. The CDR3 is 11 residues long. Looked up from germline, CDR1 is SEHNR and CDR2 is FQNEAQ (reference sequence). Trimming left V 4 bases short and J 3 bases short, with 4 bases between. The CDR3 region is CASSSDYEQYV. The CDR3 nucleotides are TGTGCCAGCAGCTCTGACTACGAGCAGTACGTC.

The V and J genes are TRBV9 and TRBJ1-1; unclear D gene. CDR1 and CDR2 (germline): SGDLS, YYNGEE. This CDR3 comprises 14 residues. Trimming pared 0 bases from V and 1 base from J, leaving 7 bases between. The CDR3 region has the DNA TGTGCCAGCAGCGTAGGACAAACGAACACTGAAGCTTTCTTT. Its translation is CASSVGQTNTEAFF. Supplemented by reference TRBV9 and TRBJ1-1, the full variable domain reads DSGVTQTPKHLITATGQRVTLRCSPRSGDLSVYWYQQSLDQGLQFLIQYYNGEERAKGNILERFSAQQFPDLHSELNLSSLELGDSALYFCASSVGQTNTEAFFGQGTRLTVV.

The CDR3 coding sequence is TGTGCCAGCAGCTTAGGAAGCAACAGGGGGCTAGTCGAGCAGTACTTC. Translated, it gives CASSLGSNRGLVEQYF. The rearrangement joins TRBV7-6 to TRBJ2-7, with 9 bases that match TRBD1. The junction had 10 bases not matched to a gene; V was cut back by 1 base and J by 6 bases. There are 16 residues in the CDR3. Germline V gene sequence: CDR1 SGHVS, CDR2 FNYEAQ.